This TCR beta chain originates from a study of cytomegalovirus exposure and HLA in healthy donors. Study conclusions and caveats: The classifier, whose performance was assessed in both the original and validation cohorts, reportedly diagnosed cytomegalovirus status with high specificity and sensitivity. The tendency of first-cohort TCR clusters to co-occur in the 120 or so validation repertoires was the finding of a later analysis. In vitro, three CMV-associated chains proved specific for CMV antigens. According to the study, 150 to 200 TCR beta chains were cytomegalovirus-associated.

Sequenced by immunoSEQ multiplex PCR; TCRdb stores in-frame clones only, minus some. Here the sample spans 120,000 or so clones, 90% to 96% being singletons. About this clone: Its cognate antigen is unknown.

Germline CDR1 is SGHTA and CDR2 is FQGNSA. With 7 bases clipped from V and 6 bases from J, the junction kept 9 bases outside the gene matches. CDR3 length equals 16 residues. The chain links TRBV7-2 to TRBJ2-2, with 12 nucleotides matching TRBD2. Sequencing was performed on PBMCs. The origin of this receptor is a man between 18 and 35 years old in good health and CMV-seronegative. Here the CDR3 reads CASTILAGGPPGELFF. CDR3 coding DNA: TGTGCCAGCACCATTCTAGCGGGAGGGCCCCCCGGGGAGCTGTTTTTT.